Detailed here is one TCR beta chain. The data are from a study of blood T cell repertoires in COVID-19. In the study overall: Sites across the United States, Italy and Spain contributed samples from acute and convalescent COVID-19. T cells, B-cell-depleted T cells, or PBMCs provided the cDNA or gDNA that served as material.

This CDR3 comprises 18 residues. V was clipped by 2 bases and J by 0 bases; unmatched bases: 10. Germline CDR1 reads SGHRS; CDR2 reads YFSETQ. Study processing details: Amplification of reference gene primers provided the estimated nucleated cell counts. Here immunoSEQ multiplex PCR was the method, and the copy in TCRdb shows in-frame clones only, minus some. V and J calls and clone size come straight from that table; D and trimming were deduced from the DNA. In the table there are about 80,000 clones, almost 85% of which are singletons. Material: peripheral blood. This chain connects TRBV5-1 to TRBJ1-3; 8 bases match TRBD1. This receptor was identified in a man aged 80 or over with acute or convalescent COVID-19. In DNA form, the CDR3 reads TGCGCCAGCAGCTTTGACCGGGACAGGTCGTCCTCTGGAAACACCATATATTTT. Encoded protein: CASSFDRDRSSSGNTIYF.